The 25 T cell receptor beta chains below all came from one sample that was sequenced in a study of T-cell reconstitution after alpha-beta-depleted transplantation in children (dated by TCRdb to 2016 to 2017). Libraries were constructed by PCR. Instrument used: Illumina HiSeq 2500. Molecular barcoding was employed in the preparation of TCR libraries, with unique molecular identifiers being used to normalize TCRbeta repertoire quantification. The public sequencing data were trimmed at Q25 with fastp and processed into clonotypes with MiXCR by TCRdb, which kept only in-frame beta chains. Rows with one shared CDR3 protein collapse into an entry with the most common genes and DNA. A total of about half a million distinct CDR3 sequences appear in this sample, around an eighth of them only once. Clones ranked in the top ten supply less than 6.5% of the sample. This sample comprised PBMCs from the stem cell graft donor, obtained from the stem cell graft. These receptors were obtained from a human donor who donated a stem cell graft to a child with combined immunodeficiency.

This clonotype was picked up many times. This CDR3 reads CASSSRPGQNTEAFF. CDR3 nucleotide sequence: TGTGCCAGCAGCTCAAGACCGGGACAGAACACTGAAGCTTTCTTT. The chain links TRBV9 to TRBJ1-1; D is possibly TRBD1 (6 bases). Germline-derived CDR1 and CDR2 are SGDLS and YYNGEE. CDR3 length: 15 amino acids. V was clipped by 4 bases and J by 1 base, with 14 bases between them.

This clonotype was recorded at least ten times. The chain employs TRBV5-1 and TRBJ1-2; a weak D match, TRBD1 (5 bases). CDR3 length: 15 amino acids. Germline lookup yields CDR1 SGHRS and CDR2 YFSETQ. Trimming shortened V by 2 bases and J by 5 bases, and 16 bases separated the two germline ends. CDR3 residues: CASSFGQGGGYGYTF. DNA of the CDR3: TGCGCCAGCAGCTTTGGCCAGGGCGGAGGATATGGCTACACCTTC.

The CDR3 DNA is TGCAGCGTTGAACCGGCCCGGGGTTCCTACAATGAGCAGTTCTTC. Encoded protein: CSVEPARGSYNEQFF. The chain couples TRBV29-1 to TRBJ2-1; maybe TRBD2 (5 bases). Trimming took 2 bases from V and 1 from J, leaving 12 bases between them. This CDR3 is 15 amino acids long. Germline V lookup: CDR1 SQVTM, CDR2 ANQGSEA.

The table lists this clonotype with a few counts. The CDR3 reads CASSLSIPTNGYEQYF. The CDR3 bases are TGTGCCAGCAGTTTATCTATCCCCACCAATGGGTACGAGCAGTACTTC. The chain combines TRBV27 with TRBJ2-7, with D unresolved. Germline loops: CDR1 MNHEY, CDR2 SMNVEV (reference sequence). The CDR3 is 16 amino acids. Trimming stripped 0 bases from V and 4 bases from J, with 16 bases between.

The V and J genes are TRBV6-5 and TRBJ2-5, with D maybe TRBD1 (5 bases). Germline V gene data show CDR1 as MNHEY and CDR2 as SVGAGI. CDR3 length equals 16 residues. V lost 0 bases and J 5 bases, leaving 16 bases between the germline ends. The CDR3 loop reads CASSYSNDRPTETQYF. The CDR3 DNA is TGTGCCAGCAGTTACTCGAACGACAGACCAACGGAGACCCAGTACTTC.

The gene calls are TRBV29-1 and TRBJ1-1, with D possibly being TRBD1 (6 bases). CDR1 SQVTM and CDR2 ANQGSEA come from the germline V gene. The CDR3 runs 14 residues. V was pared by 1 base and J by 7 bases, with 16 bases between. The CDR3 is CSVEVGKGGGEAFF. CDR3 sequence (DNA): TGCAGCGTTGAAGTGGGTAAAGGAGGGGGTGAAGCTTTCTTT.

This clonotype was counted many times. CDR3 sequence (DNA): TGCAGCTCCGGGACAGGGGAGGACGAGCAGTACTTC. Encoded protein: CSSGTGEDEQYF. The chain employs TRBV29-1 and TRBJ2-7, with 10 bases fitting TRBD1. Trimming at V came to 8 bases and at J to 5 bases, leaving 6 bases not matched to a gene. This CDR3 region has 12 residues. Germline V gene lookup returns CDR1 SQVTM and CDR2 ANQGSEA.

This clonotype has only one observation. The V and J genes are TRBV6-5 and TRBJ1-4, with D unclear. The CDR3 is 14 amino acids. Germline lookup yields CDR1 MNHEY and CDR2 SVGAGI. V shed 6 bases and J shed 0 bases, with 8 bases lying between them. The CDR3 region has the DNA TGTGCCAGCAGGCAACTAGCAACTAATGAAAAACTGTTTTTT. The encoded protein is CASRQLATNEKLFF.

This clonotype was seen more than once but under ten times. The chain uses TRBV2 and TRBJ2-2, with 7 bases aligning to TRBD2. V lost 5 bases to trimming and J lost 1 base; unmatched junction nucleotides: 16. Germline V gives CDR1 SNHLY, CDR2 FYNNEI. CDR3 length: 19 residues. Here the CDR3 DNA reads TGTGCCAGCAGTCCCTTAAGGAGTCTGTGGGGGGGGAACACCGGGGAGCTGTTTTTT. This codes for CASSPLRSLWGGNTGELFF. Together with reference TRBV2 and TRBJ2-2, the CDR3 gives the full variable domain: EPEVTQTPSHQVTQMGQEVILRCVPISNHLYFYWYRQILGQKVEFLVSFYNNEISEKSEIFDDQFSVERPDGSNFTLKIRSTKLEDSAMYFCASSPLRSLWGGNTGELFFGEGSRLTVL.

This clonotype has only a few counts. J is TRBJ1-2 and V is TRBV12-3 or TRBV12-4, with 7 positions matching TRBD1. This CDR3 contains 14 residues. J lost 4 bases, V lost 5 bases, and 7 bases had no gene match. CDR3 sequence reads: CASSTSPGGYGYTF. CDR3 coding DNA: TGTGCCAGCAGTACAAGCCCAGGGGGCTATGGCTACACCTTC.

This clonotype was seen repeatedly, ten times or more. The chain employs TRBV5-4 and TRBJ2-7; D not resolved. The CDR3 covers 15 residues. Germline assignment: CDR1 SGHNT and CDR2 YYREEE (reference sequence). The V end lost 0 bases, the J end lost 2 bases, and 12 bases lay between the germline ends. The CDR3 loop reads CASSLGVVSPYEQYF. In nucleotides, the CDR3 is TGTGCCAGCAGCTTGGGAGTAGTTTCACCCTACGAGCAGTACTTC.

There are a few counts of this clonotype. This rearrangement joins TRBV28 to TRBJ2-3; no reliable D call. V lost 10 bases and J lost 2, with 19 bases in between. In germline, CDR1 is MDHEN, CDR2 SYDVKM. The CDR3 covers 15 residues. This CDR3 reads CATLFRGQNTDTQYF. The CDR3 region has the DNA TGTGCCACACTCTTCCGTGGGCAGAACACAGATACGCAGTATTTT.

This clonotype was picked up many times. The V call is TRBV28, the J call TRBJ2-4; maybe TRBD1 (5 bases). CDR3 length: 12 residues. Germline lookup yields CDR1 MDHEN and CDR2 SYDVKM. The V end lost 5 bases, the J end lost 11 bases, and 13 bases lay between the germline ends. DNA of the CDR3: TGTGCCAGCAGTCCTCAGGGATTCCTTCAGTACTTC. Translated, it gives CASSPQGFLQYF.

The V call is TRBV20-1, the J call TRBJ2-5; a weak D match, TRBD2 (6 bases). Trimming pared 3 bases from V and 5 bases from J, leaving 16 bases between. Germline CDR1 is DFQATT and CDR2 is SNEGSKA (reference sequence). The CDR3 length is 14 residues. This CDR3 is CSASSVLARETQYF. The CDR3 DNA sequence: TGCAGTGCTAGTTCTGTGCTAGCGAGGGAGACCCAGTACTTC.

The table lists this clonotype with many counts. CDR3 amino acids: CSARVPGGTEAFF. CDR3 nucleotides: TGCAGTGCTAGAGTCCCAGGGGGCACTGAAGCTTTCTTT. This sequence joins TRBV20-1 and TRBJ1-1, with 7 bases aligning to TRBD1. The CDR3 length is 13 residues. The germline gives CDR1 DFQATT, CDR2 SNEGSKA (reference sequence). Trimming cost V 1 base and J 4 bases; bases outside gene matches: 3.

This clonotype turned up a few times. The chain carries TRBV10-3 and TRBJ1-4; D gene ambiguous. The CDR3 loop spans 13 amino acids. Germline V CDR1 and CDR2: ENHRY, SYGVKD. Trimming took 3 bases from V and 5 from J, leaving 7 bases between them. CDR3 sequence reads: CAISERKNEKLFF. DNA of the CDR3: TGTGCCATCAGTGAACGGAAGAATGAAAAACTGTTTTTT.

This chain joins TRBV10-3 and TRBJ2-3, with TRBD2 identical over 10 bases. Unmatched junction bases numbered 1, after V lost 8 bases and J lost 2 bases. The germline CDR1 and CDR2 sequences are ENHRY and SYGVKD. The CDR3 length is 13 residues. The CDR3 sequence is CAIGLADTDTQYF. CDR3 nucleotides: TGTGCCATCGGACTAGCGGACACAGATACGCAGTATTTT.

CDR3 in amino acids: CATSDPMDRGPQETQYF. CDR3 nucleotide sequence: TGTGCCACCAGTGACCCGATGGACAGGGGGCCCCAAGAGACCCAGTACTTC. This chain uses TRBV24-1 with TRBJ2-5, with 11 bases lining up with TRBD1. The J segment lost 1 base and the V segment lost 4 bases, leaving 7 bases of the junction unmatched. CDR3 size: 17 residues. Germline V lookup: CDR1 KGHDR, CDR2 SFDVKD.

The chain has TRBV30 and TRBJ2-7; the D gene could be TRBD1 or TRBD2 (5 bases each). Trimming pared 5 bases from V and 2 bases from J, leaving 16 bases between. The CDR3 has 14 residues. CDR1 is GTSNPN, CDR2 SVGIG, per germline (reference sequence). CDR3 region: CAWDVLGTAYEQYF. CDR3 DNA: TGTGCCTGGGACGTCCTCGGGACGGCCTACGAGCAGTACTTC. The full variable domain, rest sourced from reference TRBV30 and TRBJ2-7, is SQTIHQWPATLVQPVGSPLSLECTVEGTSNPNLYWYRQAAGRGLQLLFYSVGIGQISSEVPQNLSASRPQDRQFILSSKKLLLSDSGFYLCAWDVLGTAYEQYFGPGTRLTVT.

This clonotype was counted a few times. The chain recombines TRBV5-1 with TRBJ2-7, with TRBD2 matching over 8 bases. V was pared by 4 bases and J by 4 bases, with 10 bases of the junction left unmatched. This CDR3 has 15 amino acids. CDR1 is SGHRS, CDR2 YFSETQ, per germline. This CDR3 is CASSLSTSGFYEQYF. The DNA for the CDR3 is TGCGCCAGCAGCCTCTCCACTAGCGGATTTTACGAGCAGTACTTC. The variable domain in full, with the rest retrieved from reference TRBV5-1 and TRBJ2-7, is KAGVTQTPRYLIKTRGQQVTLSCSPISGHRSVSWYQQTPGQGLQFLFEYFSETQRNKGNFPGRFSGRQFSNSRSEMNVSTLELGDSALYLCASSLSTSGFYEQYFGPGTRLTVT.

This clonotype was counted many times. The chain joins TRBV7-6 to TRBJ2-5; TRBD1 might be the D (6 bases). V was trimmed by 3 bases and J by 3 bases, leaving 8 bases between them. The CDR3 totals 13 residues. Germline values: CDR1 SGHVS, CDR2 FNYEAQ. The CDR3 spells CASSLNREETQYF. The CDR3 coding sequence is TGTGCCAGCAGCTTGAACAGGGAAGAGACCCAGTACTTC.

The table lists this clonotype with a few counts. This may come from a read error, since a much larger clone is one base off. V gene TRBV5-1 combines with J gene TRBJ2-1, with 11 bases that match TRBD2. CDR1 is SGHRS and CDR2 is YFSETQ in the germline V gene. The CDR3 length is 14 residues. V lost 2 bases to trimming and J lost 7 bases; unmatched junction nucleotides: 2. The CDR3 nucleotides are TGCGCCAGCAGCTTTACTAGCGGGGGTAATGAGCAGTTCTTC. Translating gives CASSFTSGGNEQFF.

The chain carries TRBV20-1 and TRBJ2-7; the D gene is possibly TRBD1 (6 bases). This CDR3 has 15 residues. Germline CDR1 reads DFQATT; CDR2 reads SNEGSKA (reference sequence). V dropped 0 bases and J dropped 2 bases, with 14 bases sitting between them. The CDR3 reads CSARDARGPPYEQYF. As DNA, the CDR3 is TGCAGTGCTAGAGATGCCAGGGGACCCCCCTACGAGCAGTACTTC.

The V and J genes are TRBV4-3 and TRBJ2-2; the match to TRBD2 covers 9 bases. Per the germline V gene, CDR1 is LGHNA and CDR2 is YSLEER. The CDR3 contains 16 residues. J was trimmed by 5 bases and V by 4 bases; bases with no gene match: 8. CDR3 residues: CASSPVAGVETGELFF. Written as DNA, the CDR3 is TGCGCCAGCAGCCCTGTAGCGGGAGTTGAGACCGGGGAGCTGTTTTTT.

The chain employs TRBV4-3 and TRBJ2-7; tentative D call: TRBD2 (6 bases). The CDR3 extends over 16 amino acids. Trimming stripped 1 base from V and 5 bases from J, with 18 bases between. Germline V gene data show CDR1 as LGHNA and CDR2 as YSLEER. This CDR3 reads CASSQGIERVQDEQYF. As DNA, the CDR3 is TGCGCCAGCAGCCAAGGTATTGAGCGGGTCCAGGACGAGCAGTACTTC.